Listed below are T cell receptor beta chains from one sample, sequenced in a study of CD8 T cells in Susac syndrome. TCRdb fed the immunoSEQ multiplex PCR reads into MiXCR, producing one record per CDR3 protein. The repertoire holds under 200,000 distinct CDR3 sequences, with approximately 95% as singletons. Sequencing input: CD8+ T cells from PBMCs. Receptors were obtained from a human donor with multiple sclerosis. The CDR3 runs from the conserved cysteine through the conserved F or W. The D gene is left open where the match is weak. Rows may omit the clone size; those that give it use once, few, many or a size class.

CDR3 | DNA | V | D | J | size
CASSGRESTGELFF | TGTGCCAGCAGTGGCAGGGAGAGCACCGGGGAGCTGTTTTTT | TRBV9 | . | TRBJ2-2 | once
CAWSKETPQNTYNEQFF | TGTGCCTGGAGTAAGGAAACGCCTCAAAATACCTACAATGAGCAGTTCTTC | TRBV30 | . | TRBJ2-1 | .
CASSPFTSGAYNEQFF | TGTGCCAGCAGCCCCTTCACTAGCGGGGCCTACAATGAGCAGTTCTTC | TRBV3-1 | TRBD2 | TRBJ2-1 | once
CSVRHLGTEAFF | TGCAGCGTTAGGCACCTGGGGACTGAAGCTTTCTTT | TRBV29-1 | . | TRBJ1-1 | .
CASSTQEGLDTQYF | TGTGCCAGCAGCACACAGGAGGGGCTAGATACGCAGTATTTT | TRBV13 | . | TRBJ2-3 | .
CASSYWSGHDEQFF | TGTGCCAGCAGTTACTGGTCAGGGCACGATGAGCAGTTCTTC | TRBV6-2/TRBV6-3 | . | TRBJ2-1 | .
CASTTSGANVLTF | TGTGCCAGCACCACGTCCGGGGCCAACGTCCTGACTTTC | TRBV7-3 | . | TRBJ2-6 | .
CASSQKRTGEFYEQYF | TGCGCCAGCAGTCAAAAACGGACAGGGGAGTTCTACGAGCAGTACTTC | TRBV23-1 | TRBD1 | TRBJ2-7 | .
CAWREGASYEQYF | TGTGCCTGGAGGGAGGGGGCGTCCTACGAGCAGTACTTC | TRBV30 | . | TRBJ2-7 | .
CASSQEGAYETQYF | TGTGCCAGCAGCCAAGAGGGGGCTTATGAGACCCAGTACTTC | TRBV12-3/TRBV12-4 | TRBD1 | TRBJ2-5 | .